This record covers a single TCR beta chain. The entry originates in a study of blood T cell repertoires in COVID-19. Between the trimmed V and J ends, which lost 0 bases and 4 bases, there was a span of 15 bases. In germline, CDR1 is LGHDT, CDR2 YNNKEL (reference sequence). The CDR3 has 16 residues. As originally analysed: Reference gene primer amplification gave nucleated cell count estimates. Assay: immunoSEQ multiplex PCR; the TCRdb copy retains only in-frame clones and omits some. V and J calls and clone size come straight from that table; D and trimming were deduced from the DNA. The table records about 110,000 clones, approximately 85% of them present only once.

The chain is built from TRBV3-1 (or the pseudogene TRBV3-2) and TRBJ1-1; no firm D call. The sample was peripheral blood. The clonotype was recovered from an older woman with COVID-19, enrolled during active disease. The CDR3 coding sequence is TGTGCCAGCAGCCAAGATATCTCAGAGGGTTTCACTGAAGCTTTCTTT. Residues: CASSQDISEGFTEAFF.